Described below is a single T cell receptor (beta chain) sequence and its context. This sample stems from a study of human T cells and chemical hapten exposure. Time point meaning: pre-sensitization, week 0. Treatment noted: therapeutic diphenylcyclopropenone sensitization with weekly scalp DPC. The V segment lost 6 bases and the J segment 7 bases; nucleotides outside the gene matches: 10. CDR3 length equals 15 residues. CDR1 is MNHEY and CDR2 is SMNVEV in the germline V gene (reference sequence). TCRdb itself ran the RACE reads through MiXCR, one entry per CDR3 protein. Found here are about 80,000 distinct CDR3 sequences, about 14% of them singletons; the top ten hold 3.5% to 6%.

This chain connects TRBV27 to TRBJ2-7, with 12 bases that match TRBD2. This specimen was whole blood, taken in connection with sensitization to the hapten diphenylcyclopropenone (DPC). The source of this sequence is a woman aged 50 to 60 with alopecia areata. Some clones in this sample may be carry-over from other donors' samples. This CDR3 reads CASRYLLAGGKEQYF. The CDR3 DNA reads as TGTGCCAGCAGATACCTCCTAGCGGGAGGGAAGGAGCAGTACTTC.